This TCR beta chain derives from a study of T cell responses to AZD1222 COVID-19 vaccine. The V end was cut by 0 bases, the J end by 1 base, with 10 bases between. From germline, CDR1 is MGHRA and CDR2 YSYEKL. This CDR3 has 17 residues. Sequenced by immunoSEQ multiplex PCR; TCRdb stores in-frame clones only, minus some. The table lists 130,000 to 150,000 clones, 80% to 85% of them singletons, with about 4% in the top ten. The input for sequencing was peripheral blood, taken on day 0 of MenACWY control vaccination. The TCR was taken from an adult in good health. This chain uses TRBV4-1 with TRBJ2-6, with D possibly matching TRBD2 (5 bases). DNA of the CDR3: TGCGCCAGCAGCCAAGATTCCGCGGGTTCTGGGGCCAACGTCCTGACTTTC. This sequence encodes CASSQDSAGSGANVLTF.